This T cell receptor beta chain appears in the sequencing data of a study of cytomegalovirus exposure and HLA in healthy donors. Clones were sequenced by immunoSEQ multiplex PCR, and TCRdb holds only the in-frame ones, with some missing. The sample carries over 200,000 clones, 83% recorded once. On this clone itself: Other DNA variants within this sample encode the same CDR3.

The V gene lost 0 bases and the J gene lost 0 bases, with 10 bases spanning the gap. The CDR3 sequence is 15 residues long. Germline CDR1 is SGHRS and CDR2 is YFSETQ. The origin of this receptor is a woman aged 18-35 years in good health and CMV-seronegative. Specimen: PBMCs. This chain links TRBV5-1 with TRBJ2-7, with D tentatively TRBD1 (5 bases). CDR3 region: CASSLDRPSSYEQYF. In nucleotides, the CDR3 is TGCGCCAGCAGCTTGGACAGGCCAAGCTCCTACGAGCAGTACTTC.